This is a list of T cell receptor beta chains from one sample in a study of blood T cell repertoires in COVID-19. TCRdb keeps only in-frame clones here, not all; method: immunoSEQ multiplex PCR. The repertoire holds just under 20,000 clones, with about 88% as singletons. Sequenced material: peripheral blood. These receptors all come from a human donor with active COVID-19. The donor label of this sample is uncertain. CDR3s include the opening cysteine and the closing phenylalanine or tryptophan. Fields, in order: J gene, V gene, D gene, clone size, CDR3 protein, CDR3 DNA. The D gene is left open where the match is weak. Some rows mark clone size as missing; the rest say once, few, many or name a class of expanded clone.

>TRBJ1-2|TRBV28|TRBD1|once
CASSSEGGQGNYYGYTF
TGTGCCAGCAGTTCAGAGGGGGGACAGGGGAACTACTATGGCTACACCTTC
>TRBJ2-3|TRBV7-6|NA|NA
CASSLLEVDTQYF
TGTGCCAGCAGCCTATTGGAGGTAGATACGCAGTATTTT
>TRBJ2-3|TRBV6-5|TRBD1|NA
CASSPRGQGGDTQYF
TGTGCCAGCAGTCCTCGGGGACAGGGCGGAGATACGCAGTATTTT
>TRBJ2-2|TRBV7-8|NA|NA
CASSLWDMNTGELFF
TGTGCCAGCAGCCTCTGGGACATGAACACCGGGGAGCTGTTTTTT
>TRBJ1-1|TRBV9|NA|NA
CASSVGGGMNTEAFF
TGTGCCAGCAGCGTAGGTGGGGGCATGAACACTGAAGCTTTCTTT
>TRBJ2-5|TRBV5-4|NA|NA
CASSPGSAQETQYF
TGTGCCAGCAGCCCAGGGTCCGCCCAAGAGACCCAGTACTTC
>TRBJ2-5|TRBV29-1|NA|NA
CSVDVTGTQYF
TGCAGCGTTGATGTGACGGGGACCCAGTACTTC
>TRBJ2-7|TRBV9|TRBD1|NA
CASSEDRGHEQYF
TGTGCCAGCAGCGAGGACAGGGGCCACGAGCAGTACTTC
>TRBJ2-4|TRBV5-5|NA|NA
CASSVQISAKNIQYF
TGTGCCAGCAGCGTACAGATTTCAGCCAAAAACATTCAGTACTTC
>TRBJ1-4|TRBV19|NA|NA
CASSVPWAGNNEKLFF
TGTGCCAGTAGTGTCCCTTGGGCAGGGAATAATGAAAAACTGTTTTTT
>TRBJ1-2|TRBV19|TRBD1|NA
CASNPDRANGYTF
TGTGCCAGTAACCCGGACAGGGCAAATGGCTACACCTTC
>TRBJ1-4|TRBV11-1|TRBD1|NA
CASSMGQGREKLFF
TGTGCCAGCAGTATGGGACAGGGAAGAGAAAAACTGTTTTTT
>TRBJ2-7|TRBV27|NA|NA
CASRMTGADEQYF
TGTGCCAGCAGAATGACAGGCGCTGACGAGCAGTACTTC
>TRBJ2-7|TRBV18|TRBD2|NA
CASSPPGGAYEQYF
TGTGCCAGCTCACCGCCCGGGGGGGCCTACGAGCAGTACTTC
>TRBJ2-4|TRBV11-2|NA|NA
CASSPGVANIQYF
TGTGCCAGCAGCCCGGGGGTTGCAAACATTCAGTACTTC
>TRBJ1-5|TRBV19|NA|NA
CASSIGARNQPQHF
TGTGCCAGTAGTATAGGGGCAAGAAATCAGCCCCAGCATTTT
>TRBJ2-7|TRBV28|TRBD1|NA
CASSFLGQRYEQYF
TGTGCCAGCAGCTTCTTGGGACAGAGATACGAGCAGTACTTC
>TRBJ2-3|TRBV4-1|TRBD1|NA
CASSQVAGQGPPDTQYF
TGCGCCAGCAGCCAAGTGGCCGGACAGGGCCCCCCAGATACGCAGTATTTT
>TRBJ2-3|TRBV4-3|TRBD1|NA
CASSQASVVTGGTTDTQYF
TGCGCCAGCAGCCAAGCGTCAGTGGTAACAGGGGGGACCACAGATACGCAGTATTTT
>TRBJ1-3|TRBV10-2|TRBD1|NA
CASSGPGTGASGNTIYF
TGCGCCAGCAGTGGCCCAGGGACAGGGGCCTCTGGAAACACCATATATTTT
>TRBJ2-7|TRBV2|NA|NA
CASSESGLSYEQYF
TGTGCCAGCAGTGAATCTGGACTCTCCTACGAGCAGTACTTC
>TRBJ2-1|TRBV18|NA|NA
CASSPAASEQFF
TGTGCCAGCTCACCTGCGGCGAGTGAGCAGTTCTTC
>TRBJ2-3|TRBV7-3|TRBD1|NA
CASSFGTVGDTQYF
TGTGCCAGCAGCTTCGGGACAGTGGGAGATACGCAGTATTTT
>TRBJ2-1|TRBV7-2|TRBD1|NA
CASSFRAGTGDNEQFF
TGTGCCAGCAGCTTTCGCGCCGGGACAGGGGACAATGAGCAGTTCTTC
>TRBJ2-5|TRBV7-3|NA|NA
CASSLTQAFGETQYF
TGTGCCAGCAGCTTAACACAGGCCTTCGGGGAGACCCAGTACTTC
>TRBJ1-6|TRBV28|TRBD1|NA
CASSLLQGAYSPLHF
TGTGCCAGCAGTTTACTGCAGGGGGCTTATTCACCCCTCCACTTT
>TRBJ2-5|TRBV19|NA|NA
CASSTQGQETQYF
TGTGCCAGTAGTACCCAGGGTCAAGAGACCCAGTACTTC
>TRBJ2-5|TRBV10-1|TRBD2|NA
CASSKAGAEETQYF
TGCGCCAGCAGTAAAGCGGGGGCGGAGGAGACCCAGTACTTC
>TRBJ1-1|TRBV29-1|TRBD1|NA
CSVTGVRMNTEAFF
TGCAGCGTTACAGGGGTTCGGATGAACACTGAAGCTTTCTTT
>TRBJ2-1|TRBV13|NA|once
CASRKEILPYNEQFF
TGTGCCAGCAGAAAGGAGATATTACCCTACAATGAGCAGTTCTTC
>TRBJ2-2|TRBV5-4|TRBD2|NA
CASSFGTRSTGELFF
TGTGCCAGCAGCTTCGGGACTAGGTCCACCGGGGAGCTGTTTTTT
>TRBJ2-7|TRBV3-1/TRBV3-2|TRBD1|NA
CASSPPGQGSYEQYF
TGTGCCAGCAGCCCTCCGGGACAGGGTTCCTACGAGCAGTACTTC
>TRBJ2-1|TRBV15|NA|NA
CATSLQGSYNEQFF
TGTGCCACCAGCCTTCAGGGTTCCTACAATGAGCAGTTCTTC
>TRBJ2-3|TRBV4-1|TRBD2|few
CASSQFSTGTSRDTQYF
TGCGCCAGCAGCCAATTCTCCACCGGGACTAGTCGGGATACGCAGTATTTT
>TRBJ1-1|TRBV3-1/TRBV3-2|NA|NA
CASSQRQPGTEAFF
TGTGCCAGCAGCCAAAGGCAACCGGGGACTGAAGCTTTCTTT
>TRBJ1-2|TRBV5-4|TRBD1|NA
CASSAGQDYGYTF
TGTGCCAGCAGCGCGGGACAGGACTATGGCTACACCTTC
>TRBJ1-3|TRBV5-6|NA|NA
CASSSVGTPSGGNTIYF
TGTGCCAGCAGCTCCGTGGGGACACCGTCGGGTGGAAACACCATATATTTT
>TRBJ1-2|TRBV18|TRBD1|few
CASSPTAGQGNYGYTF
TGTGCCAGCTCACCAACCGCGGGACAGGGCAACTATGGCTACACCTTC
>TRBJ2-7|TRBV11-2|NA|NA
CASSAGGQDSYEQYF
TGTGCCAGCAGCGCCGGGGGGCAGGACTCCTACGAGCAGTACTTC
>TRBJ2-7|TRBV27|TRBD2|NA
CASSEPGLAGVEQYF
TGTGCCAGCAGCGAACCGGGACTAGCGGGAGTCGAGCAGTACTTC
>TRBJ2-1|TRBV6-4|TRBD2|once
CASSVSSGRGYNEQFF
TGTGCCAGCAGTGTTTCTAGCGGGAGGGGCTACAATGAGCAGTTCTTC
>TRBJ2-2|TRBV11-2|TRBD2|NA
CASSLAPTSAGTGELFF
TGTGCCAGCAGCCTCGCCCCGACTAGCGCGGGCACCGGGGAGCTGTTTTTT
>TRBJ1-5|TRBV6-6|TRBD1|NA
CASSDIRDSSQPQHF
TGTGCCAGCTCCGACATTCGGGACAGCTCACAGCCCCAGCATTTT
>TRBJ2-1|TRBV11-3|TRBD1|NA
CASNTGTGGASNEQFF
TGTGCCAGCAACACGGGGACAGGGGGCGCGTCCAATGAGCAGTTCTTC
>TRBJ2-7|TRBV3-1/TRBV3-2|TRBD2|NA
CASSQDLAVPYEQYF
TGTGCCAGCAGCCAAGACCTAGCGGTTCCCTACGAGCAGTACTTC
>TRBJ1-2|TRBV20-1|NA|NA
CSASVSGGLAYYGYTF
TGCAGTGCTAGTGTATCGGGGGGGCTAGCATACTATGGCTACACCTTC
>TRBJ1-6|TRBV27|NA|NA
CASREGGSSPLHF
TGTGCCAGCCGGGAGGGAGGGTCTTCACCCCTCCACTTT
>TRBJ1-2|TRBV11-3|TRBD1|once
CASSLDNSRGYDGYTF
TGTGCCAGCAGCTTAGATAATTCCAGGGGGTACGATGGCTACACCTTC
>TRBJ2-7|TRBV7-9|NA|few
CASSLRTQTSYEQYF
TGTGCCAGCAGCTTAAGGACTCAAACCTCCTACGAGCAGTACTTC
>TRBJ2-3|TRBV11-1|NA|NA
CASSSRGTYTDTQYF
TGTGCCAGCAGCTCCCGCGGGACTTACACAGATACGCAGTATTTT
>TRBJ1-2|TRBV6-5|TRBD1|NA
CASSYSTTGGTYGYTF
TGTGCCAGCAGTTACTCGACGACAGGGGGCACCTATGGCTACACCTTC
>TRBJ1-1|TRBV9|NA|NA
CASSETTGYYGTEAFF
TGTGCCAGCAGCGAAACAACAGGGTACTACGGCACTGAAGCTTTCTTT
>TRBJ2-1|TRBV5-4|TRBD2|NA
CASSLKSSGSSYNEQFF
TGTGCCAGCAGCTTGAAGTCTAGCGGTAGCTCCTACAATGAGCAGTTCTTC
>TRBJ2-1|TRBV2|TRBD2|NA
CASRASGGPAYNEQFF
TGTGCCAGCCGTGCTAGCGGGGGCCCTGCCTACAATGAGCAGTTCTTC
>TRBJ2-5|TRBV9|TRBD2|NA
CASSVGGLGVVTQYF
TGTGCCAGCAGCGTAGGTGGACTAGGGGTGGTGACCCAGTACTTC
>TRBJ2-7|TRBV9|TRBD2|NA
CASSGEGAGVRGQYF
TGTGCCAGCAGCGGGGAGGGAGCGGGAGTAAGAGGGCAGTACTTC
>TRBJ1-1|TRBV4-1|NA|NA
CASSHQVRGGAGTEAFF
TGCGCCAGCAGCCATCAGGTGAGAGGGGGGGCGGGCACTGAAGCTTTCTTT